The clone carrying this T cell receptor (beta chain) was counted only a few times. Antigen: not known. A universal primer site and UMIs were added as TCR cDNA was made by 5'RACE template switching. TCRdb independently ran MiXCR on the 5' RACE reads; one entry per CDR3 protein. The table includes about 220,000 distinct CDR3 sequences, approximately 3.2% detected once. The source of the sample is a study of T cells after yellow fever vaccination. Findings of the study overall: Peaking faster, on day 5 versus 15, the secondary response was nonetheless weaker.

V lost 0 bases to trimming and J lost 6 bases, with 17 bases between them. Germline assignment: CDR1 DFQATT and CDR2 SNEGSKA (reference sequence). The CDR3 loop spans 16 amino acids. The receptor comes from a man aged 18 to 30 who received the YFV17D yellow fever vaccine. The input for sequencing was CD4+ T cells sorted from PBMCs, taken 10 days after the yellow fever booster vaccination. This chain connects TRBV20-1 to TRBJ1-4; D might be TRBD1 (5 bases). CDR3 DNA: TGCAGTGCTAGAGATGGCCAGAGGGGAGTAGATGAAAAACTGTTTTTT. Encoded protein: CSARDGQRGVDEKLFF.